The sequence of this T cell receptor (beta chain) was determined in a study of cytomegalovirus exposure and HLA in healthy donors. Study-wide points: Roughly even sequencing depth across donors was the assumption behind the presence/absence analyses.

Details on this clone: Its target is unknown.

The PCR was carried out with 60 Vbeta primers and 13 Jbeta primers. TCRdb's copy holds only in-frame clones and misses some; the assay was immunoSEQ multiplex PCR. The sample yields approximately 210,000 clones, around 82% seen once. Sequencing was performed on PBMCs. The source of this sequence is a man aged 18 to 29 in good health and CMV-seronegative.

CDR3 sequence: CATHSRDRVGGYTF. The DNA for the CDR3 is TGTGCCACCCATTCCCGGGACAGGGTGGGGGGCTACACCTTC. The rearrangement links TRBV25-1 to TRBJ1-2, with 9 bases identical to TRBD1. The CDR3 loop spans 14 amino acids. V lost 10 bases, J lost 8 bases, and 14 bases stayed unmatched. Per germline, CDR1 MGHDK and CDR2 SYGVNS.